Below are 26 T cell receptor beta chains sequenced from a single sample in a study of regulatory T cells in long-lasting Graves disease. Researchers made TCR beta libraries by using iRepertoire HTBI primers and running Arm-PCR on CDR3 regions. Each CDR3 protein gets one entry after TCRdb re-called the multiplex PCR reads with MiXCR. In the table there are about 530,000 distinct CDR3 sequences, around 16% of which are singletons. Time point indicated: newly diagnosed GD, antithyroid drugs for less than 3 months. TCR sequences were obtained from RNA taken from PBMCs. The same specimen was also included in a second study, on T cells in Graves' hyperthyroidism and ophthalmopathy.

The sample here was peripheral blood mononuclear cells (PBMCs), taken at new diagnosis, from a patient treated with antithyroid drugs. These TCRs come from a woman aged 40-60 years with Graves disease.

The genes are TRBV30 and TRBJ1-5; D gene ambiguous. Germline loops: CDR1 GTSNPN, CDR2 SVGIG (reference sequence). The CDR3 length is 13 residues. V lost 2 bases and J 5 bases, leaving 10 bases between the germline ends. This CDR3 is CAWSKFGDQPQHF. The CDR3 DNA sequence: TGTGCCTGGAGTAAATTCGGCGATCAGCCCCAGCATTTT.

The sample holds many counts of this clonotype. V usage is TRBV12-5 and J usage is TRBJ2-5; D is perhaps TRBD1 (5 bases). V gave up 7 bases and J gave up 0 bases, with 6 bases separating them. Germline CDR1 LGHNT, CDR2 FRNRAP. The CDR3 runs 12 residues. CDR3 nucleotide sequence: TGTGCTAGTGAGGGGTACCAAGAGACCCAGTACTTC. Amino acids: CASEGYQETQYF.

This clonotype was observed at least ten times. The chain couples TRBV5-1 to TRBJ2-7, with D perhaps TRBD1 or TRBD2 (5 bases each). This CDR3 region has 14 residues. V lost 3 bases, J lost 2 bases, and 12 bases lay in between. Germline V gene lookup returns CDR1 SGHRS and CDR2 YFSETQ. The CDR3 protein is CASSSGTYAYEQYF. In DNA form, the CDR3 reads TGCGCCAGCAGCTCCGGGACGTACGCCTACGAGCAGTACTTC.

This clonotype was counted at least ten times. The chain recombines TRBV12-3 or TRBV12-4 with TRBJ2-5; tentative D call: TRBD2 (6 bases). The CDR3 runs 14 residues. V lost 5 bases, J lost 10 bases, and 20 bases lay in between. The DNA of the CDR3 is TGTGCCAGCAGTCCGCGGGACGGATCCGGGTTCCAGTACTTC. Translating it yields CASSPRDGSGFQYF.

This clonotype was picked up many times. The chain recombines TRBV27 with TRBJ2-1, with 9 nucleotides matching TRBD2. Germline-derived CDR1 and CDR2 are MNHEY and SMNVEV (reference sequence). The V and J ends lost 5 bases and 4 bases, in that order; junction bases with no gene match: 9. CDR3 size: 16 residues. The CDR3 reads CASSTLAGVRYNEQFF. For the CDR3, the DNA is TGTGCCAGCAGTACCTTAGCGGGGGTAAGGTACAATGAGCAGTTCTTC.

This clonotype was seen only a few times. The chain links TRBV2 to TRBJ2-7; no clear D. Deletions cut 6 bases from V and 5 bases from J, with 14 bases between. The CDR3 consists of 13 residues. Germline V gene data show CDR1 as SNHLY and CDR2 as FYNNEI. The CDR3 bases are TGTGCCAGCAGGGGTGTCAGTTGGAACGAGCAGTACTTC. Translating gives CASRGVSWNEQYF. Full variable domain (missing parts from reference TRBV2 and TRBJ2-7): EPEVTQTPSHQVTQMGQEVILRCVPISNHLYFYWYRQILGQKVEFLVSFYNNEISEKSEIFDDQFSVERPDGSNFTLKIRSTKLEDSAMYFCASRGVSWNEQYFGPGTRLTVT.

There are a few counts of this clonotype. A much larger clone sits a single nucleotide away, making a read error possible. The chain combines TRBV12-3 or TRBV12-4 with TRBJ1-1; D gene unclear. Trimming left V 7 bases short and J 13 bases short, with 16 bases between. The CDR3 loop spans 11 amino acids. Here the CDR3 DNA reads TGTGCCAGCAATTTTTCCGGTAACGGTTTCTTT. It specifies CASNFSGNGFF.

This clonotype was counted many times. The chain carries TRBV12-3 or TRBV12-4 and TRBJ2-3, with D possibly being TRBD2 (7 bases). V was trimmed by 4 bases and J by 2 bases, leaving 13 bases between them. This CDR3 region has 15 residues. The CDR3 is CASSSQGGTTDTQYF. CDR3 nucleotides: TGTGCCAGCAGTTCACAGGGAGGGACCACAGATACGCAGTATTTT.

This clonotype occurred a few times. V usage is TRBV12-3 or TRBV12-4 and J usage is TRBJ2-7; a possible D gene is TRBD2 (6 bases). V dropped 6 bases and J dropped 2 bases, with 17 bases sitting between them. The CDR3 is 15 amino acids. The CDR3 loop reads CASSHSGYSTYEQYF. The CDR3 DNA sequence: TGTGCCAGCAGCCATAGCGGTTACTCCACCTACGAGCAGTACTTC.

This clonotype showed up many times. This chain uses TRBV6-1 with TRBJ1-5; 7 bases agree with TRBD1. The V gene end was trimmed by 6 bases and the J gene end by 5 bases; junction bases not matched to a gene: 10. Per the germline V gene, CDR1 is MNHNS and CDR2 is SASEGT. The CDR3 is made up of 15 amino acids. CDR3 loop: CASRVHRGRDQPQHF. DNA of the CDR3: TGTGCCAGCAGGGTTCATAGGGGGCGCGATCAGCCCCAGCATTTT.

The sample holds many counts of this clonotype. CDR3 loop: CSARRGSSYEQYF. The CDR3 DNA reads as TGCAGTGCCCGGCGGGGGAGCTCCTACGAGCAGTACTTC. The V gene is TRBV20-1, the J gene TRBJ2-7; 7 nucleotides match TRBD2. The CDR3 totals 13 residues. V dropped 6 bases and J dropped 0; count of bases not matched to a gene: 5. The V gene's germline CDR1 is DFQATT and CDR2 SNEGSKA (reference sequence).

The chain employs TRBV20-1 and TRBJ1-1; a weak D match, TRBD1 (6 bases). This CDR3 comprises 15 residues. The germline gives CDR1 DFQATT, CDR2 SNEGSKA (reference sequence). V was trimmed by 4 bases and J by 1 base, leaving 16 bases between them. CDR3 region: CSATVRGGWNTEAFF. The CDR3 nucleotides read TGCAGTGCTACCGTGAGGGGGGGATGGAACACTGAAGCTTTCTTT.

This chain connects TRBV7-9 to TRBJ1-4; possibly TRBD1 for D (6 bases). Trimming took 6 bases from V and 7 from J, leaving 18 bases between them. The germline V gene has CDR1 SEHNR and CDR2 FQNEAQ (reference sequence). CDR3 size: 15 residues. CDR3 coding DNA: TGTGCCAGCAGGGGACCAGGGGCGGGGAGTGAAAAACTGTTTTTT. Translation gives CASRGPGAGSEKLFF. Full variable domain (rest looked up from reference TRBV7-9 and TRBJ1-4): DTGVSQNPRHKITKRGQNVTFRCDPISEHNRLYWYRQTLGQGPEFLTYFQNEAQLEKSRLLSDRFSAERPKGSFSTLEIQRTEQGDSAMYLCASRGPGAGSEKLFFGSGTQLSVL.

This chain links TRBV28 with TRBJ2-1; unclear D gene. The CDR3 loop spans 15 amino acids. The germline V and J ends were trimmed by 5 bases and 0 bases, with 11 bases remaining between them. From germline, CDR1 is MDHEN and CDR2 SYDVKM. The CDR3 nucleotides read TGTGCCAGCAGTGAAAAGGCAGTCTCCTACAATGAGCAGTTCTTC. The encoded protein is CASSEKAVSYNEQFF.

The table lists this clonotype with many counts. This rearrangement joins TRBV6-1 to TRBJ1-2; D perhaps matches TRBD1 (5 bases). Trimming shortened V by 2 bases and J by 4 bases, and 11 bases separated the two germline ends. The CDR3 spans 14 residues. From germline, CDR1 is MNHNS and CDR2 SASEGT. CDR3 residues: CASSERGWAYGYTF. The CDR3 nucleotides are TGTGCCAGCAGTGAACGGGGGTGGGCCTATGGCTACACCTTC.

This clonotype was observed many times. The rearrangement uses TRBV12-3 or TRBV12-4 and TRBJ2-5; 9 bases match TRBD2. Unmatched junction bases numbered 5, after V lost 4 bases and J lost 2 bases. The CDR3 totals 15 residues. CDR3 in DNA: TGTGCCAGCAGTTGGTACCTAGCGGGACAAGAGACCCAGTACTTC. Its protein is CASSWYLAGQETQYF.

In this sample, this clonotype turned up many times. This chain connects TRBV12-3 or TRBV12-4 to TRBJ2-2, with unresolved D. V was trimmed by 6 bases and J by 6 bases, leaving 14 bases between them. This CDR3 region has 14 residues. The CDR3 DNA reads TGTGCCAGCAGGGATTTGGGGTTTGCCGGGGAGCTGTTTTTT. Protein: CASRDLGFAGELFF.

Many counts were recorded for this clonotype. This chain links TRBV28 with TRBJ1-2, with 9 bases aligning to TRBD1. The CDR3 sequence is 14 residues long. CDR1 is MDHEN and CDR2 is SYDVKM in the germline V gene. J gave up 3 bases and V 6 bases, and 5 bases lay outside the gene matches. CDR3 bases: TGTGCCAGCAGCCACGGACAGGGGCACTATGGCTACACCTTC. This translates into CASSHGQGHYGYTF.

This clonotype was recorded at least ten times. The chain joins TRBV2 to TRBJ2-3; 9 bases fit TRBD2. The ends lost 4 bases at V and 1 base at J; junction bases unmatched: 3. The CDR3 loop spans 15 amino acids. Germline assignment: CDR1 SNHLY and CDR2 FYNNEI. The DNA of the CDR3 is TGTGCCAGCAGTGGGGAGCGGGGGGGCACAGATACGCAGTATTTT. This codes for CASSGERGGTDTQYF.

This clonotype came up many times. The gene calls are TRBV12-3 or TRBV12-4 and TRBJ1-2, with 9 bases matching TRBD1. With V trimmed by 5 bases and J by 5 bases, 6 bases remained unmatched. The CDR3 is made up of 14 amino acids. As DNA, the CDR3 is TGTGCCAGCAGTGGGACAGGGCTGTGGTATGGCTACACCTTC. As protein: CASSGTGLWYGYTF.

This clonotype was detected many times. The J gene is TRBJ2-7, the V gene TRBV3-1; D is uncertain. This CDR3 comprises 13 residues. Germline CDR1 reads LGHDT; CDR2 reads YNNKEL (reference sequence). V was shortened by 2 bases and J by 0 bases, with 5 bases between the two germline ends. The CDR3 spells CASSQLDSYEQYF. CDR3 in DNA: TGTGCCAGCAGCCAACTGGACTCCTACGAGCAGTACTTC.

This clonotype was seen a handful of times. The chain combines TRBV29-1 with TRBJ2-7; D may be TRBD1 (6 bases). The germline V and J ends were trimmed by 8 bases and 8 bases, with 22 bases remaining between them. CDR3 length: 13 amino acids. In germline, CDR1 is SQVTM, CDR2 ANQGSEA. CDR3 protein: CSTLAGAEDKQYF. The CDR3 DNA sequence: TGCAGCACACTGGCAGGGGCTGAGGACAAGCAGTACTTC.

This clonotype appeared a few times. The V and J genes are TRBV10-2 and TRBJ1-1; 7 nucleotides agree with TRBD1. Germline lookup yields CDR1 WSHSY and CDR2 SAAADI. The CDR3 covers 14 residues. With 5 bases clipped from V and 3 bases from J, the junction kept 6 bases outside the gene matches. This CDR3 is CASSRTGWYTEAFF. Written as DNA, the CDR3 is TGCGCCAGCAGTAGGACAGGATGGTACACTGAAGCTTTCTTT.

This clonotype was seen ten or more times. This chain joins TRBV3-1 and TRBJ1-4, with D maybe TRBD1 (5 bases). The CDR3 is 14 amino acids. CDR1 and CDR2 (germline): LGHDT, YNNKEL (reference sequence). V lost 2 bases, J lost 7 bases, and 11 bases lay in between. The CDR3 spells CASSQSGGGEKLFF. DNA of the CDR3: TGTGCCAGCAGCCAAAGCGGGGGGGGTGAAAAACTGTTTTTT.

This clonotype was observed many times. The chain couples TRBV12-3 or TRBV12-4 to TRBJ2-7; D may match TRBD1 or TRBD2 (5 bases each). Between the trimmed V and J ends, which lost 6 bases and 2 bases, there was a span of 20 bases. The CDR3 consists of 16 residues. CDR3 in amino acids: CASRTRLGTDTYEQYF. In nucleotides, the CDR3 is TGTGCCAGCAGAACTCGATTGGGGACGGACACCTACGAGCAGTACTTC.

The DNA for the CDR3 is TGTGCCAGCAGTCGGGTAGCCTCTGGAAACACCATATATTTT. Translating it yields CASSRVASGNTIYF. The rearrangement uses TRBV28 and TRBJ1-3; D remains ambiguous. Trimming left V 5 bases short and J 0 bases short, with 8 bases between. The germline V gene encodes CDR1 MDHEN and CDR2 SYDVKM. The CDR3 totals 14 residues.